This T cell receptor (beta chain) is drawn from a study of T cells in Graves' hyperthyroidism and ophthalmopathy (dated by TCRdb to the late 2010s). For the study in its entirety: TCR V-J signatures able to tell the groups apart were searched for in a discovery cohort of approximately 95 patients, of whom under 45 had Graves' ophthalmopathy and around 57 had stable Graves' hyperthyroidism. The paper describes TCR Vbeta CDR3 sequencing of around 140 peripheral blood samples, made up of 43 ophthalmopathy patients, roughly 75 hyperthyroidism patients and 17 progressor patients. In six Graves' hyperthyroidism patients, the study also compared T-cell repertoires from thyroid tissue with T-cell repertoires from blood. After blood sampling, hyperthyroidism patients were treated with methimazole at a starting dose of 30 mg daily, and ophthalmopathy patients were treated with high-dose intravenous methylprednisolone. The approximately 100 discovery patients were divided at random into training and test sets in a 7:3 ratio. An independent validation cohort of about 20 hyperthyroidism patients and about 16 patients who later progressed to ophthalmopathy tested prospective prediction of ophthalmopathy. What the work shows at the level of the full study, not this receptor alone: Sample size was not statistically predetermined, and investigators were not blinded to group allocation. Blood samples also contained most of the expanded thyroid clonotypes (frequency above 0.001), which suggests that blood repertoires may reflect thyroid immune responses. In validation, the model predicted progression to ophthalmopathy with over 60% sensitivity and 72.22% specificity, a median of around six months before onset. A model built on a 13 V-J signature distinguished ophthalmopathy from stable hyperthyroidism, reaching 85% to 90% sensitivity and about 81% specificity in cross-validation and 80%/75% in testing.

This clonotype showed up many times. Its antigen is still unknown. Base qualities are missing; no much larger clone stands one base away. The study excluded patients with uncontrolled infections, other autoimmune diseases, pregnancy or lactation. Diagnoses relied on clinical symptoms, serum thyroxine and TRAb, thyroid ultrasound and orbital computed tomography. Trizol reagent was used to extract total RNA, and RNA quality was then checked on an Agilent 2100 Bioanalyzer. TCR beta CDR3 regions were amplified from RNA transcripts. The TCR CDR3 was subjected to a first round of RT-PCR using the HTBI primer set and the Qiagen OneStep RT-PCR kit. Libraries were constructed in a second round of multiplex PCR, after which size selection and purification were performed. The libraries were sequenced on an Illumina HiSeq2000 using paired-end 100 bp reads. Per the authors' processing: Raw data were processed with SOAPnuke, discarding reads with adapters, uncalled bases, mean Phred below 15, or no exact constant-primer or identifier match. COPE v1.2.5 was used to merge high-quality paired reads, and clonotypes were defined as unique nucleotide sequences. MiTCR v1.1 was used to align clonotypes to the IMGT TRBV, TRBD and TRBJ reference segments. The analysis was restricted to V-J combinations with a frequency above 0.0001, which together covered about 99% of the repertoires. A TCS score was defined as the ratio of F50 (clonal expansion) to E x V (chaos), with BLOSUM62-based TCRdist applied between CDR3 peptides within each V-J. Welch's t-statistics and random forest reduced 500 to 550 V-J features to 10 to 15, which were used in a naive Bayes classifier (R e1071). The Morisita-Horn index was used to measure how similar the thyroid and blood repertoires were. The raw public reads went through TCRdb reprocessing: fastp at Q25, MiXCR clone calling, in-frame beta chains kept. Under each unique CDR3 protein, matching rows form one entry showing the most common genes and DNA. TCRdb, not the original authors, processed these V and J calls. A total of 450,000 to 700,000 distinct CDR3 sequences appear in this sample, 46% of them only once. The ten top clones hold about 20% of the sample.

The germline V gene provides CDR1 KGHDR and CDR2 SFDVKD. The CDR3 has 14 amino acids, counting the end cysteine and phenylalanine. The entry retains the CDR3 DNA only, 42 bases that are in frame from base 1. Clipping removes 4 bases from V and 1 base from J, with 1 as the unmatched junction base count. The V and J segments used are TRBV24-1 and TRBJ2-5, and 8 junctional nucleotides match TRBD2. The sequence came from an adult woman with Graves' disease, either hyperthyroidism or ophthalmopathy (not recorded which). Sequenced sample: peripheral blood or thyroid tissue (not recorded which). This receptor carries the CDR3 CATSEAGVQETQYF. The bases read TGTGCCACCAGTGAAGCGGGAGTCCAAGAGACCCAGTACTTC.